This T cell receptor beta chain was captured by sequencing in a study of metastatic and nonmetastatic thyroid tumors. This clone was observed at least ten times. Trimming removed 5 bases from V and 3 bases from J; junction bases left unmatched: 7. Germline CDR1 reads SGHTA; CDR2 reads FQGNSA. The CDR3 is 15 amino acids. No treatment of any kind had been given to any patient before thyroid surgery. Per the original data handling: What underpinned the distant-metastasis classifier for papillary thyroid cancer was the set of CDR3 differences across clinicopathological groups. TCRdb reanalyzed the PCR reads with MiXCR. The V and J calls were determined by TCRdb, not by the authors. The table has around 34,000 clones, around 28% seen once.

Sequences were obtained from blood. J is TRBJ1-3 and V is TRBV7-2, with 7 bases aligning to TRBD1. This clonotype originated in a female donor with papillary thyroid cancer or a benign thyroid nodule (not recorded which). Some clones in this sample may be carry-over from other donors' samples. CDR3 DNA sequence: TGTGCCAGCAGCGGGGACAGTCTTTTTGGAAACACCATATATTTT. It codes for CASSGDSLFGNTIYF.